The 27 T cell receptor beta chains presented below share a single source sample, sequenced in a study of shared clonotypes between healthy human individuals. Only in-frame clones appear in the TCRdb table, and some are missing; sequencing was by immunoSEQ multiplex PCR. Of roughly 1 million clones listed, about four fifths are singletons. Material: memory CD4+ T cells from PBMCs. Subset given: CD45RA-negative fraction. The receptors shown here come from a man aged 18 to 29 in good health. Some clones in this sample may be carry-over from other donors' samples.

As concerns this clone: A read error may be the cause here, since a much bigger clone is one base away. The chain employs TRBV7-2 and TRBJ2-4; D uncertain. The V and J ends lost 3 bases and 0 bases respectively, with 6 bases between them. Germline loops: CDR1 SGHTA, CDR2 FQGNSA. There are 14 residues in the CDR3. CDR3 DNA sequence: TGTGCCAGCAGCTTGGAACTAGCCAAAAACATTCAGTACTTC. Protein: CASSLELAKNIQYF.

The chain has TRBV29-1 and TRBJ1-2, with D possibly being TRBD1 (6 bases). Trimming took off 3 bases at V and 6 bases at J, with 17 bases between the two ends. Germline lookup yields CDR1 SQVTM and CDR2 ANQGSEA. The CDR3 runs to 14 residues. CDR3 protein: CSVELWGGGNGYTF. CDR3 nucleotides: TGCAGCGTTGAGTTATGGGGGGGCGGGAATGGCTACACCTTC. The full variable domain, in which reference TRBV29-1 and TRBJ1-2 provide the parts outside the CDR3, is SAVISQKPSRDICQRGTSLTIQCQVDSQVTMMFWYRQQPGQSLTLIATANQGSEATYESGFVIDKFPISRPNLTFSTLTVSNMSPEDSSIYLCSVELWGGGNGYTFGSGTRLTVV.

CDR3 coding DNA: TGTGCCAGCAGTCCCGAAGCTGGCGGGTACAATGAGCAGTTCTTC. Its protein product is CASSPEAGGYNEQFF. The V call is TRBV2, the J call TRBJ2-1; weak D call: TRBD2 (5 bases). V was pared by 5 bases and J by 4 bases, with 15 bases between. This CDR3 contains 15 residues. The germline V gene has CDR1 SNHLY and CDR2 FYNNEI.

V is TRBV7-8 and J is TRBJ2-2, with TRBD1 matching over 9 bases. The junction had 7 bases not matched to a gene; V was cut back by 5 bases and J by 6 bases. The V gene's germline CDR1 is SGHVS and CDR2 FQNEAQ. This CDR3 is 15 amino acids long. Here the CDR3 reads CASSHLDRGAGELFF. The CDR3 DNA is TGTGCCAGCAGCCACTTGGACAGGGGAGCCGGGGAGCTGTTTTTT.

This clone was seen only once. The chain combines TRBV6-1 with TRBJ2-7; D gene uncertain. Germline values: CDR1 MNHNS, CDR2 SASEGT. Trimming stripped 10 bases from V and 6 bases from J, with 22 bases between. CDR3 length equals 14 residues. The CDR3 DNA follows: TGTGCCACCGGAATAGGGTCCGATTTCGGCGAGCAGTACTTC. Amino acid sequence: CATGIGSDFGEQYF.

J is TRBJ2-1 and V is TRBV5-1; D may correspond to TRBD1 or TRBD2 (5 bases each). Germline-derived CDR1 and CDR2 are SGHRS and YFSETQ. V was cut by 7 bases and J by 1 base, with 15 bases left in between. The CDR3 has 15 residues. Here the CDR3 DNA reads TGCGCCAGCCAGAGGGGCTCAGGGTCCTACAATGAGCAGTTCTTC. It is translated as CASQRGSGSYNEQFF. The variable domain in full, completed from reference TRBV5-1 and TRBJ2-1, reads KAGVTQTPRYLIKTRGQQVTLSCSPISGHRSVSWYQQTPGQGLQFLFEYFSETQRNKGNFPGRFSGRQFSNSRSEMNVSTLELGDSALYLCASQRGSGSYNEQFFGPGTRLTVL.

The CDR3 spells CASSEMGQGKNIQYF. DNA for the CDR3: TGTGCCAGCAGCGAGATGGGACAGGGGAAAAACATTCAGTACTTC. The rearrangement uses TRBV28 and TRBJ2-4; 10 bases map to TRBD1. The V gene's germline CDR1 is MDHEN and CDR2 SYDVKM. The V and J ends lost 6 bases and 4 bases, in that order; junction bases with no gene match: 6. This CDR3 has 15 amino acids.

CDR3 residues: CASSLAGLKSYEQYF. The DNA for the CDR3 is TGTGCCAGCAGTTTGGCGGGACTAAAGTCCTACGAGCAGTACTTC. V and J are TRBV27 and TRBJ2-7; TRBD2 matches at 7 bases. The CDR3 spans 15 residues. Trimming cost V 3 bases and J 1 base; bases outside gene matches: 6. Germline CDR1 MNHEY, CDR2 SMNVEV (reference sequence).

The V call is TRBV6-5, the J call TRBJ2-3; 10 bases are a match to TRBD2. Trimming at V came to 5 bases and at J to 2 bases, leaving 4 bases not matched to a gene. Germline CDR1 reads MNHEY; CDR2 reads SVGAGI. The CDR3 totals 15 residues. The CDR3 region has the DNA TGTGCCAGCAGTCGAGCGGGAGGGTCCACAGATACGCAGTATTTT. Translation: CASSRAGGSTDTQYF.

The chain joins TRBV7-2 to TRBJ1-1; 8 bases fit TRBD1. Germline V gene sequence: CDR1 SGHTA, CDR2 FQGNSA. The V segment lost 3 bases and the J segment 5 bases; nucleotides outside the gene matches: 8. The CDR3 length is 15 residues. The CDR3 DNA reads as TGTGCCAGCAGCTTGTGGACAGGGAGTCGGACTGAAGCTTTCTTT. Translated: CASSLWTGSRTEAFF. Combining the CDR3 with reference TRBV7-2 and TRBJ1-1 gives the whole variable domain GAGVSQSPSNKVTEKGKDVELRCDPISGHTALYWYRQSLGQGLEFLIYFQGNSAPDKSGLPSDRFSAERTGGSVSTLTIQRTQQEDSAVYLCASSLWTGSRTEAFFGQGTRLTVV.

V usage is TRBV28 and J usage is TRBJ1-1; no definite D call. Trimming stripped 5 bases from V and 3 bases from J, with 7 bases between. The CDR3 covers 12 residues. Germline loops: CDR1 MDHEN, CDR2 SYDVKM. The CDR3 loop reads CASSPSYTEAFF. In nucleotides, the CDR3 is TGTGCCAGCAGTCCCTCGTACACTGAAGCTTTCTTT.

The rearrangement uses TRBV28 and TRBJ2-3, with no clear D. Germline lookup yields CDR1 MDHEN and CDR2 SYDVKM. The V end lost 5 bases, the J end lost 0 bases, and 9 bases lay between the germline ends. This CDR3 has 14 residues. The CDR3 region is CASSAPDSTDTQYF. Here the CDR3 DNA reads TGTGCCAGCAGTGCCCCGGACAGCACAGATACGCAGTATTTT. The full variable domain, in which reference TRBV28 and TRBJ2-3 provide the parts outside the CDR3, is DVKVTQSSRYLVKRTGEKVFLECVQDMDHENMFWYRQDPGLGLRLIYFSYDVKMKEKGDIPEGYSVSREKKERFSLILESASTNQTSMYLCASSAPDSTDTQYFGPGTRLTVL.

The gene calls are TRBV15 and TRBJ2-3; 11 nucleotides agree with TRBD2. J was trimmed by 2 bases and V by 1 base; bases with no gene match: 2. The V gene's germline CDR1 is LNHNV and CDR2 YYDKDF (reference sequence). CDR3 length: 16 amino acids. The CDR3 protein is CATSRGLAGNTDTQYF. The CDR3 DNA is TGTGCCACCAGCAGAGGACTAGCGGGGAACACAGATACGCAGTATTTT. Supplemented by reference TRBV15 and TRBJ2-3, the full variable domain reads DAMVIQNPRYQVTQFGKPVTLSCSQTLNHNVMYWYQQKSSQAPKLLFHYYDKDFNNEADTPDNFQSRRPNTSFCFLDIRSPGLGDTAMYLCATSRGLAGNTDTQYFGPGTRLTVL.

V is TRBV5-1 and J is TRBJ2-3; 8 bases line up with TRBD1. Losses at the gene ends were 4 bases for V and 3 bases for J; bases not matched to a gene: 7. The CDR3 consists of 15 residues. Germline V gives CDR1 SGHRS, CDR2 YFSETQ. CDR3 coding DNA: TGCGCCAGCAGCGCCCGGGACAGGTTAACAGATACGCAGTATTTT. It yields the protein CASSARDRLTDTQYF.

The chain recombines TRBV5-4 with TRBJ2-7; the match to TRBD2 covers 7 bases. There are 15 residues in the CDR3. Germline V lookup: CDR1 SGHNT, CDR2 YYREEE (reference sequence). Losses at the gene ends were 3 bases for V and 1 base for J; bases not matched to a gene: 7. CDR3 protein: CASSSGTTVSYEQYF. In DNA form, the CDR3 reads TGTGCCAGCAGCTCTGGGACTACCGTTTCCTACGAGCAGTACTTC.

The chain is built from TRBV5-4 and TRBJ2-7; D not resolved. Germline assignment: CDR1 SGHNT and CDR2 YYREEE (reference sequence). The V and J ends lost 4 bases and 4 bases respectively, with 18 bases between them. This CDR3 has 15 residues. This chain's CDR3 is CASSRQQSLGYEQYF. In DNA form, the CDR3 reads TGTGCCAGCAGCCGTCAACAGAGCCTTGGTTACGAGCAGTACTTC.

This sequence joins TRBV5-1 and TRBJ2-3; D remains unclear. Trimming took off 3 bases at V and 5 bases at J, with 10 bases between the two ends. CDR3 length: 13 amino acids. Per the germline V gene, CDR1 is SGHRS and CDR2 is YFSETQ. The CDR3 bases are TGCGCCAGCAGCTCGGACGGTGTAGATACGCAGTATTTT. Protein: CASSSDGVDTQYF.

V usage is TRBV6-1 and J usage is TRBJ1-1, with D perhaps matching TRBD1 (5 bases). The CDR3 has 11 amino acids. Per the germline V gene, CDR1 is MNHNS and CDR2 is SASEGT. V shed 6 bases and J shed 5 bases, with 7 bases lying between them. This CDR3 is CASSWGTEAFF. CDR3 nucleotides: TGTGCCAGCAGCTGGGGGACTGAAGCTTTCTTT.

The chain combines TRBV5-8 with TRBJ2-7; 11 bases map to TRBD2. The germline V gene has CDR1 SGHTS and CDR2 YDEGEE. The CDR3 is 15 residues long. V lost 4 bases to trimming and J lost 7 bases; unmatched junction nucleotides: 10. In DNA form, the CDR3 reads TGTGCCAGCAGCCTAATAGCGGGAGGGCCAGGGGAGCAGTACTTC. Its translation: CASSLIAGGPGEQYF.

Worth noting for this clone: This sequence may be a read error, since a much larger clone differs from it by one base. This rearrangement joins TRBV14 to TRBJ2-7; D gene unclear. Germline V lookup: CDR1 SGHDN, CDR2 FVKESK. V gave up 5 bases and J gave up 9 bases, with 17 bases separating them. The CDR3 runs to 13 residues. The DNA for the CDR3 is TGTGCCAGCAGCGACGTAGCCGCTGGGCCGCAGTACTTC. It yields the protein CASSDVAAGPQYF.

This rearrangement joins TRBV11-1 to TRBJ2-7; D not resolved. V was clipped by 3 bases and J by 2 bases, with 5 bases between them. CDR1 is SGHAT, CDR2 FQDESV, per germline (reference sequence). The CDR3 is 12 amino acids. The CDR3, as DNA: TGTGCCAGCAGCTTCAGCCCCTACGAGCAGTACTTC. Its translation is CASSFSPYEQYF.

The count of this clone is one. Other DNA sequences from this sample encode an identical CDR3 as well. The chain links TRBV7-6 to TRBJ2-5; 9 bases are shared with TRBD1. This CDR3 is built from 14 residues. The germline gives CDR1 SGHVS, CDR2 FNYEAQ. V shed 3 bases and J 2 bases; nucleotides not matched to a gene: 1. The CDR3 sequence is CASSLDRGQETQYF. In DNA form, the CDR3 reads TGTGCCAGCAGCTTGGACAGGGGACAAGAGACCCAGTACTTC.

The rearrangement joins TRBV4-2 to TRBJ1-1, with unresolved D. V dropped 0 bases and J dropped 1 base, with 6 bases sitting between them. The germline gives CDR1 LGHNA, CDR2 YNFKEQ. The CDR3 has 14 amino acids. CDR3 nucleotide sequence: TGTGCCAGCAGCCAAGATGGGAGGAACACTGAAGCTTTCTTT. Encoded protein: CASSQDGRNTEAFF.

This clone was detected only once. The V gene is TRBV11-2, the J gene TRBJ2-7; perhaps TRBD2 as D (5 bases). The CDR3 has 15 amino acids. V gave up 0 bases and J gave up 7 bases, with 16 bases separating them. Germline CDR1 SGHAT, CDR2 FQNNGV. In DNA, the CDR3 is TGTGCCAGCAGCTTAGATCTTATTTGGGCGGGTGAGCAGTACTTC. Translation gives CASSLDLIWAGEQYF.

The chain joins TRBV6-1 to TRBJ1-5, with a tentative D call TRBD1 (5 bases). V dropped 11 bases and J dropped 3 bases, with 14 bases sitting between them. Germline-derived CDR1 and CDR2 are MNHNS and SASEGT. There are 13 residues in the CDR3. The DNA of the CDR3 is TGTGCCTTTAACGACAGACCCAATCAGCCCCAGCATTTT. Its protein is CAFNDRPNQPQHF.

As regards this clone: Other DNA sequences in this specimen translate into the identical CDR3. The CDR3 sequence is CASSVFQGPNTEAFF. The CDR3 nucleotides are TGTGCCAGCAGTGTTTTTCAGGGCCCGAACACTGAAGCTTTCTTT. V is TRBV2 and J is TRBJ1-1; weak D call: TRBD1 (5 bases). The germline CDR1 and CDR2 sequences are SNHLY and FYNNEI. The CDR3 has 15 residues. The V and J ends lost 4 bases and 1 base respectively, with 13 bases between them.

The V call is TRBV27, the J call TRBJ2-7; D is perhaps TRBD1 or TRBD2 (5 bases each). Germline V gene lookup returns CDR1 MNHEY and CDR2 SMNVEV (reference sequence). The CDR3 runs 16 residues. V was cut by 5 bases and J by 1 base, with 18 bases left in between. The DNA of the CDR3 is TGTGCCAGCAGTCCCGGGACCTCCCGACGGTCCTACGAGCAGTACTTC. It is translated as CASSPGTSRRSYEQYF.